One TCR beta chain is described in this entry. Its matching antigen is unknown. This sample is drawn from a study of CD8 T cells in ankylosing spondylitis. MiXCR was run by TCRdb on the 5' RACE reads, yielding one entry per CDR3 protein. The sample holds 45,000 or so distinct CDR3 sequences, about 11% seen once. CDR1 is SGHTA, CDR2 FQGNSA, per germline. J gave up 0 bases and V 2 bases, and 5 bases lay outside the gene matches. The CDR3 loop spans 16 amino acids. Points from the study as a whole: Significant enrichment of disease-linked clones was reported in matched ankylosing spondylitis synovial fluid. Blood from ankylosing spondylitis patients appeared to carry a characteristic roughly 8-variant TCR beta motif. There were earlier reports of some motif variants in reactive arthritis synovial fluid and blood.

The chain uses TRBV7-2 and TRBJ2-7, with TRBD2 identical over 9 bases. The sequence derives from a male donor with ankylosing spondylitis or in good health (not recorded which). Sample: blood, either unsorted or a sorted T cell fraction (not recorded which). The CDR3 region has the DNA TGTGCCAGCAGCTTACTAGCGGGGCCGAGCTCCTACGAGCAGTACTTC. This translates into CASSLLAGPSSYEQYF.